The 12 T cell receptor beta chains presented below share a single source sample, sequenced in a study of OX40 agonist ivuxolimab in advanced cancers. Measured with immunoSEQ multiplex PCR; TCRdb has only the in-frame clones, and not every one. The top ten hold 20% to 25% of the sample, which has about 51,000 clones, around 80% seen once. The input for sequencing was CD4+ or CD8+ T cells sorted from blood, taken in a trial of the OX40 agonist ivuxolimab. The receptors come from an adult with an advanced solid tumor such as melanoma, head and neck, liver or kidney cancer.

The chain couples TRBV19 to TRBJ2-5; 9 bases match TRBD1. The closer fit of TRBJ2-7 to the DNA end suggests the J call may be wrong. The CDR3 extends over 17 amino acids. Germline CDR1 and CDR2: LNHDA and SQIVND (reference sequence). CDR3 sequence: CASSIEAWGQGNYEQYF. The CDR3 region has the DNA TGTGCCAGTAGTATAGAAGCTTGGGGACAGGGAAACTACGAGCAGTACTTC.

The chain is built from TRBV18 and TRBJ2-1; 10 bases fit TRBD1. The CDR3 covers 15 residues. Trimming took 5 bases from V and 7 from J; bases not matched to a gene: 8. CDR1 and CDR2 (germline): KGHSH, LQKENI. For the CDR3, the DNA is TGTGCCAGCTCAACATCGGGACAGGGGATTAATGAGCAGTTCTTC. Translated, it gives CASSTSGQGINEQFF. Together with reference TRBV18 and TRBJ2-1, the CDR3 gives the full variable domain: NAGVMQNPRHLVRRRGQEARLRCSPMKGHSHVYWYRQLPEEGLKFMVYLQKENIIDESGMPKERFSAEFPKEGPSILRIQQVVRGDSAAYFCASSTSGQGINEQFFGPGTRLTVL.

This clone is medium-sized (0.01 to 0.1%) in the sample. V is TRBV6-1 and J is TRBJ1-4; D is uncertain. Per the germline V gene, CDR1 is MNHNS and CDR2 is SASEGT. The V and J ends lost 2 bases and 9 bases respectively, with 10 bases between them. CDR3 length: 13 residues. Here the CDR3 reads CASSESDPQKLFF. The CDR3 DNA reads TGTGCCAGCAGTGAATCGGACCCTCAAAAACTGTTTTTT.

The chain employs TRBV28 and TRBJ2-7; D is uncertain. The CDR3 is 15 residues long. V lost 3 bases, J lost 1 base, and 13 bases lay in between. Germline V CDR1 and CDR2: MDHEN, SYDVKM. The CDR3 sequence: CASSLRQIASYEQYF. In nucleotides, the CDR3 is TGTGCCAGCAGTTTGCGTCAGATAGCTTCCTACGAGCAGTACTTC.

The chain couples TRBV27 to TRBJ2-1; D is ambiguous. In germline, CDR1 is MNHEY, CDR2 SMNVEV (reference sequence). V was pared by 5 bases and J by 7 bases, with 12 bases between. The CDR3 has 13 amino acids. CDR3 in DNA: TGTGCCAGCAGTCTGACGGATGGGAATGAGCAGTTCTTC. Translation: CASSLTDGNEQFF.

The table lists this clone with a count of one. The V call is TRBV5-6, the J call TRBJ2-1; TRBD2 is a possible D gene (6 bases). The V end lost 4 bases, the J end lost 0 bases, and 11 bases lay between the germline ends. The length of the CDR3 is 15 residues. Germline CDR1 SGHDT, CDR2 YYEEEE. For the CDR3, the DNA is TGTGCCAGCAGCCCGGGACTCAGCTCCTACAATGAGCAGTTCTTC. Residues: CASSPGLSSYNEQFF.

The chain joins TRBV6-5 to TRBJ2-3, with TRBD2 as a possible D gene (5 bases). CDR3 length: 15 amino acids. Trimming removed 3 bases at V and 0 bases at J, with 10 bases between. In germline, CDR1 is MNHEY, CDR2 SVGAGI. CDR3 nucleotide sequence: TGTGCCAGCAGTTATAAGGGAGTTAGCACAGATACGCAGTATTTT. This translates into CASSYKGVSTDTQYF.

Only one count was recorded for this clone. The V and J genes are TRBV7-8 and TRBJ2-1; D might be TRBD1 or TRBD2, each matching 5 bases. The germline gives CDR1 SGHVS, CDR2 FQNEAQ. This CDR3 has 16 residues. V lost 5 bases to trimming and J lost 0 bases, with 14 bases between them. The DNA of the CDR3 is TGTGCCAGCAGCCCTCTTAGTGGGGGCTCCTACAATGAGCAGTTCTTC. Protein: CASSPLSGGSYNEQFF. Drawing the rest from reference TRBV7-8 and TRBJ2-1, the complete variable domain is GAGVSQSPRYKVAKRGQDVALRCDPISGHVSLFWYQQALGQGPEFLTYFQNEAQLDKSGLPSDRFFAERPEGSVSTLKIQRTQQEDSAVYLCASSPLSGGSYNEQFFGPGTRLTVL.

V and J are TRBV11-2 and TRBJ1-5, with D uncertain. Germline V CDR1 and CDR2: SGHAT, FQNNGV. V lost 5 bases and J 2 bases, leaving 10 bases between the germline ends. The CDR3 spans 14 residues. CDR3 region: CASSGGVGNQPQHF. As DNA, the CDR3 is TGTGCCAGCAGCGGTGGGGTGGGCAATCAGCCCCAGCATTTT.

V usage is TRBV4-1 and J usage is TRBJ2-1, with D uncertain. The CDR3 length is 15 residues. Trimming stripped 3 bases from V and 5 bases from J, with 14 bases between. CDR1 and CDR2 (germline): MGHRA, YSYEKL. The CDR3 spells CASSQTAVSDNEQFF. The CDR3 bases are TGCGCCAGCAGCCAGACCGCAGTGTCCGACAATGAGCAGTTCTTC.

V usage is TRBV7-8 and J usage is TRBJ1-2; weak D call: TRBD1 (5 bases). The V gene's germline CDR1 is SGHVS and CDR2 FQNEAQ. The CDR3 is 14 amino acids. Trimming took off 5 bases at V and 4 bases at J, with 14 bases between the two ends. CDR3 protein: CASSLGRGPYGYTF. Here the CDR3 DNA reads TGTGCCAGCAGCCTCGGAAGGGGACCCTATGGCTACACCTTC.

The chain is built from TRBV4-1 and TRBJ2-1, with a possible D match to TRBD1 (6 bases). This CDR3 has 17 residues. Germline V lookup: CDR1 MGHRA, CDR2 YSYEKL. Trimming removed 1 base from V and 4 bases from J, with 17 bases in between. This CDR3 reads CASSQAAETGAYNEQFF. The DNA for the CDR3 is TGCGCCAGCAGCCAAGCCGCCGAGACAGGTGCTTACAATGAGCAGTTCTTC.